A single sample is the source of the 18 T cell receptor beta chains below, sequenced in a study of blood T cell repertoires in COVID-19. Sequenced by immunoSEQ multiplex PCR; TCRdb stores in-frame clones only, minus some. The sample includes 250,000 to 350,000 clones, 80% to 90% of them seen just once. Sequencing was performed on peripheral blood. Receptors originate from a woman aged 50 to 65 with COVID-19, enrolled during active disease.

This chain joins TRBV30 and TRBJ2-7; 8 bases agree with TRBD1. V lost 3 bases, J lost 6 bases, and 10 bases stayed unmatched. There are 14 residues in the CDR3. The V gene's germline CDR1 is GTSNPN and CDR2 SVGIG (reference sequence). CDR3 coding DNA: TGTGCCTGGAGGGCAGGAGGCAGGGGGCGCGAGCAGTACTTC. This sequence encodes CAWRAGGRGREQYF.

V is TRBV7-3 and J is TRBJ2-5, with D possibly being TRBD2 (5 bases). Germline CDR1 reads SGHTA; CDR2 reads FQGTGA. With 0 bases removed from V and 0 bases from J, the gap between germline ends came to 8 bases. The CDR3 is made up of 15 amino acids. The CDR3 loop is CASSLTLGYQETQYF. The CDR3, as DNA: TGTGCCAGCAGCTTAACACTAGGGTACCAAGAGACCCAGTACTTC.

The CDR3 is CASSRLAVSYEQYF. The CDR3 DNA sequence: TGTGCCAGCAGCCGATTAGCGGTTTCCTACGAGCAGTACTTC. The rearrangement links TRBV16 to TRBJ2-7; TRBD2 is a possible D gene (6 bases). Trimming left V 4 bases short and J 1 base short, with 11 bases between. The CDR3 loop spans 14 amino acids. Germline values: CDR1 KGHSY, CDR2 FQNENV.

J is TRBJ1-1 and V is TRBV27; D unresolved. Trimming stripped 3 bases from V and 10 bases from J, with 18 bases between. The CDR3 is 14 residues long. Germline CDR1 and CDR2: MNHEY and SMNVEV (reference sequence). CDR3: CASSFRDARSGAFF. The CDR3 DNA follows: TGTGCCAGCAGTTTTCGAGACGCTCGGTCGGGAGCTTTCTTT.

J is TRBJ2-7 and V is TRBV3-1 (or the pseudogene TRBV3-2), with 8 bases lining up with TRBD1. CDR3 length: 15 residues. Germline loops: CDR1 LGHDT, CDR2 YNNKEL (reference sequence). Trimming at V came to 1 base and at J to 4 bases, leaving 6 bases not matched to a gene. The CDR3 here is CASSQGRQGFYEQYF. CDR3 DNA: TGTGCCAGCAGCCAAGGGCGACAGGGGTTTTACGAGCAGTACTTC.

J is TRBJ1-1 and V is TRBV5-8; D ambiguous. CDR1 and CDR2 (germline): SGHTS, YDEGEE. This CDR3 contains 13 residues. Trimming took 1 base from V and 3 from J, leaving 7 bases between them. The CDR3 is CASSLMAHTEAFF. The DNA of the CDR3 is TGTGCCAGCAGCTTGATGGCCCACACTGAAGCTTTCTTT.

J is TRBJ1-2 and V is TRBV5-1; 11 positions agree with TRBD1. V shed 4 bases, J shed 8 bases, and the junction held 4 bases outside the gene matches. The CDR3 extends over 13 amino acids. Germline CDR1 reads SGHRS; CDR2 reads YFSETQ. The CDR3 DNA is TGCGCCAGCAGCAAGGGACAGGGGGACGGCTACACCTTC. Translation: CASSKGQGDGYTF.

The rearrangement uses TRBV9 and TRBJ2-3; tentatively, D is TRBD1 (6 bases). V was trimmed by 3 bases and J by 1 base, leaving 9 bases between them. CDR3 length: 14 residues. Germline V gives CDR1 SGDLS, CDR2 YYNGEE. The CDR3 spells CASSADSGTDTQYF. Here the CDR3 DNA reads TGTGCCAGCAGCGCGGACAGCGGCACAGATACGCAGTATTTT.

V gene TRBV19 combines with J gene TRBJ2-3, with TRBD2 as a possible D gene (6 bases). This CDR3 spans 14 amino acids. Trimming left V 4 bases short and J 6 bases short, with 14 bases between. Germline CDR1 LNHDA, CDR2 SQIVND (reference sequence). CDR3 coding DNA: TGTGCCAGTAGTAGGACACCGGGGGATGATACGCAGTATTTT. Translated: CASSRTPGDDTQYF. Together with reference TRBV19 and TRBJ2-3, the CDR3 gives the full variable domain: DGGITQSPKYLFRKEGQNVTLSCEQNLNHDAMYWYRQDPGQGLRLIYYSQIVNDFQKGDIAEGYSVSREKKESFPLTVTSAQKNPTAFYLCASSRTPGDDTQYFGPGTRLTVL.

The chain employs TRBV4-2 and TRBJ2-2; 10 bases fit TRBD2. Germline V CDR1 and CDR2: LGHNA, YNFKEQ. V shed 3 bases, J shed 4 bases, and the junction held 5 bases outside the gene matches. The CDR3 is 16 residues long. CDR3 sequence (DNA): TGTGCCAGCAGCCACGGGACTAGCGACAGCACCGGGGAGCTGTTTTTT. It translates to CASSHGTSDSTGELFF.

V and J are TRBV24-1 and TRBJ1-2; maybe TRBD1 (6 bases). Germline CDR1 KGHDR, CDR2 SFDVKD. Trimming took 4 bases from V and 2 from J, leaving 10 bases between them. The CDR3 runs 14 residues. The CDR3 here is CATSDSQGNYGYTF. The CDR3 region has the DNA TGTGCCACCAGTGACTCACAGGGAAACTATGGCTACACCTTC.

The rearrangement links TRBV5-8 to TRBJ1-1; 10 bases are a match to TRBD1. CDR3 length: 18 residues. Germline V CDR1 and CDR2: SGHTS, YDEGEE. V lost 2 bases to trimming and J lost 4 bases; unmatched junction nucleotides: 14. CDR3 nucleotide sequence: TGTGCCAGCAGCTTCCCCCCGGGACAGGGGCCCGTGAGCACTGAAGCTTTCTTT. Amino acids: CASSFPPGQGPVSTEAFF.

The rearrangement uses TRBV14 and TRBJ1-4; TRBD1 agrees at 9 bases. Germline loops: CDR1 SGHDN, CDR2 FVKESK. The V gene end was trimmed by 2 bases and the J gene end by 3 bases; junction bases not matched to a gene: 4. The CDR3 consists of 16 residues. For the CDR3, the DNA is TGTGCCAGCAGCCAATCCGGGACAGGGCCTAATGAAAAACTGTTTTTT. Translating it yields CASSQSGTGPNEKLFF.

J is TRBJ1-2 and V is TRBV3-1 (or the pseudogene TRBV3-2); D perhaps matches TRBD1 (5 bases). Trimming left V 3 bases short and J 8 bases short, with 13 bases between. Germline CDR1 and CDR2: LGHDT and YNNKEL (reference sequence). The CDR3 runs to 13 residues. The CDR3 nucleotides read TGTGCCAGCAGCCAGGGGCCAACCGGGGGCTACACCTTC. This sequence encodes CASSQGPTGGYTF.

The CDR3 DNA sequence: TGTGCCAGCAGCCCCGGAGGACTCCCCAGCTCCTACGAGCAGTACTTC. Its translation is CASSPGGLPSSYEQYF. The rearrangement links TRBV5-4 to TRBJ2-7; weak D call: TRBD2 (5 bases). This CDR3 has 16 amino acids. CDR1 and CDR2 (germline): SGHNT, YYREEE (reference sequence). V was pared by 4 bases and J by 0 bases, with 17 bases between.

The chain combines TRBV7-2 with TRBJ2-1; D gene ambiguous. V shed 5 bases and J shed 7 bases, with 15 bases lying between them. The germline V gene has CDR1 SGHTA and CDR2 FQGNSA. This CDR3 is 14 amino acids long. The CDR3 is CASSPRFESNEQFF. The CDR3 nucleotides are TGTGCCAGCAGCCCCAGGTTCGAGTCTAATGAGCAGTTCTTC.

This clone was counted a single time. CDR3 nucleotides: TGTGCCAGTCACCGGGGCCAGGGGAGTAGTCAGCCCCAGCATTTT. Its translation: CASHRGQGSSQPQHF. The chain uses TRBV19 and TRBJ1-5, with D tentatively TRBD1 (6 bases). The V gene's germline CDR1 is LNHDA and CDR2 SQIVND (reference sequence). There are 15 residues in the CDR3. The V gene lost 8 bases and the J gene lost 6 bases, with 20 bases spanning the gap.

This clone appeared a single time. The chain is built from TRBV11-3 and TRBJ2-7; 11 bases align to TRBD2. This CDR3 region has 18 residues. Looked up from germline, CDR1 is SGHNT and CDR2 is YENEEA. The V gene end was trimmed by 4 bases and the J gene end by 2 bases; junction bases not matched to a gene: 13. The CDR3 region is CASSSPWLAGGNPYEQYF. The CDR3 bases are TGTGCCAGCAGCTCGCCGTGGCTAGCGGGAGGAAACCCCTACGAGCAGTACTTC.